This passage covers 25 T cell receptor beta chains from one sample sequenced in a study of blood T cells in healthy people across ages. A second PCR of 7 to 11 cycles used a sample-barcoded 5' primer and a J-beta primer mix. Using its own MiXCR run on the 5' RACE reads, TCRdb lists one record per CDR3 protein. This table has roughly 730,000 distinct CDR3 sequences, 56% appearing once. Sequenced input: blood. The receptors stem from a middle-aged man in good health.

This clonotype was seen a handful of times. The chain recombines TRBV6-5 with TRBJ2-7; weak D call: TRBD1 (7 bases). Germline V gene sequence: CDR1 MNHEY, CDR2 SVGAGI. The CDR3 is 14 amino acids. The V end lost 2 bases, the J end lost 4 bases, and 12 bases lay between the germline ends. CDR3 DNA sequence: TGTGCCAGCAGTTACGGAGGGACAGATTACGAGCAGTACTTC. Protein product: CASSYGGTDYEQYF.

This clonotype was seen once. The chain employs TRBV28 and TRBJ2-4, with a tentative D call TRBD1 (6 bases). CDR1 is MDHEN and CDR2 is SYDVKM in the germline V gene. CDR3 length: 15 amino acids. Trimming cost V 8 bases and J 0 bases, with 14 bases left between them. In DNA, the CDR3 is TGTGCCAGCGAGCAGGGGAGAGGAGCCAAAAACATTCAGTACTTC. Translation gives CASEQGRGAKNIQYF.

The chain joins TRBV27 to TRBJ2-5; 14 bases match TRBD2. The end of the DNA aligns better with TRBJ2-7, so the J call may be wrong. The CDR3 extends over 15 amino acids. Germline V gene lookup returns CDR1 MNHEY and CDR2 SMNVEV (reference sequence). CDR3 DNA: TGTGCCAGCAGTCTTGGGACTAGCGGGAGTAACGAGCAGTACTTC. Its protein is CASSLGTSGSNEQYF.

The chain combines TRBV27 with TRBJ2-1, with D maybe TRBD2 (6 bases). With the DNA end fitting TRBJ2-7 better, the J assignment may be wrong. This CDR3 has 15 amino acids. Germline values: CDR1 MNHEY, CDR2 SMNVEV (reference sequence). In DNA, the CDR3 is TGTGCCAGCAGTTTGCGGGACGCGATTTACAATGAGCAGTACTTC. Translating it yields CASSLRDAIYNEQYF.

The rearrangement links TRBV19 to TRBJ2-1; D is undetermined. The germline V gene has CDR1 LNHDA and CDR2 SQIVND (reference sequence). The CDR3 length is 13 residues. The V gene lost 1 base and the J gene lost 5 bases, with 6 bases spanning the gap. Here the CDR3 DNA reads TGTGCCAGTAGTATAGGGGGTAACAATGAGCAGTTCTTC. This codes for CASSIGGNNEQFF.

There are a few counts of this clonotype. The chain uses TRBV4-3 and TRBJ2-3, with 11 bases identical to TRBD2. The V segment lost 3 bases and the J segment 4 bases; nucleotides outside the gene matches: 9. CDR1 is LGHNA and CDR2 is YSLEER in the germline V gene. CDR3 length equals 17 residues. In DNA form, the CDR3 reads TGCGCCAGCAGCCAGGATACTAGCGGGGGAGGTGCAGATACGCAGTATTTT. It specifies CASSQDTSGGGADTQYF.

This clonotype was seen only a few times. The chain's CDR3 is CASSQAGASGGYGYTF. CDR3 nucleotide sequence: TGTGCCAGCAGCCAAGCAGGGGCCTCTGGGGGCTATGGCTACACCTTC. The V and J genes are TRBV14 and TRBJ1-2, with D perhaps matching TRBD1 (6 bases). This CDR3 has 16 amino acids. Germline CDR1 reads SGHDN; CDR2 reads FVKESK. Trimming took 1 base from V and 4 from J, leaving 16 bases between them. Full variable domain (remainder filled in from reference TRBV14 and TRBJ1-2): EAGVTQFPSHSVIEKGQTVTLRCDPISGHDNLYWYRRVMGKEIKFLLHFVKESKQDESGMPNNRFLAERTGGTYSTLKVQPAELEDSGVYFCASSQAGASGGYGYTFGSGTRLTVV.

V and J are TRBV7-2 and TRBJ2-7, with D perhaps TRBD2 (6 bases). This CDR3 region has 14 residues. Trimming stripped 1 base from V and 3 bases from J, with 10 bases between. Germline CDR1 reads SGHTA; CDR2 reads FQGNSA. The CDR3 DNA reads TGTGCCAGCAGCTTAGTGCCGGAGGGCTACGAGCAGTACTTC. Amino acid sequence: CASSLVPEGYEQYF. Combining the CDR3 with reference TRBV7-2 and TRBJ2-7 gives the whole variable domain GAGVSQSPSNKVTEKGKDVELRCDPISGHTALYWYRQSLGQGLEFLIYFQGNSAPDKSGLPSDRFSAERTGGSVSTLTIQRTQQEDSAVYLCASSLVPEGYEQYFGPGTRLTVT.

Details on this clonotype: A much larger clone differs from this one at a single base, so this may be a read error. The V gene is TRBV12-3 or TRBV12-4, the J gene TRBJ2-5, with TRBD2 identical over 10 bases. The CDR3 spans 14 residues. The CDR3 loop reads CTSSSGLAEETQYF. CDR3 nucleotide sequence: TGTACCAGCAGTTCCGGACTAGCGGAAGAGACCCAGTACTTC.

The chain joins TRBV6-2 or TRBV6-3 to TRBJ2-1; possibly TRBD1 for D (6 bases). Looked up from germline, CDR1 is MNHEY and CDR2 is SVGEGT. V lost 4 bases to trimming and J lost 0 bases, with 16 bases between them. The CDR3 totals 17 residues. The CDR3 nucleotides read TGTGCCAGCAGTTCAACACCGACAGGACACTCCTACAATGAGCAGTTCTTC. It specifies CASSSTPTGHSYNEQFF.

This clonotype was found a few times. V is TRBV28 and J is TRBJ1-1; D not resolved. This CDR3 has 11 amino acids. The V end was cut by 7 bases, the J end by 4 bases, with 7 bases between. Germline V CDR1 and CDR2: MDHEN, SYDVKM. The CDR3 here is CASIFGTEAFF. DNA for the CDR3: TGTGCCAGCATTTTTGGCACTGAAGCTTTCTTT.

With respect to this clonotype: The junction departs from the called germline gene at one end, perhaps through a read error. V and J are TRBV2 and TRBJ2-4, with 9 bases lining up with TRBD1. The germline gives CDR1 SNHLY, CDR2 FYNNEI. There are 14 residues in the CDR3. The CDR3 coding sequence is TGTGCCAGCAGGGGGGACAGGGCCAAAAACATTCGGTACTTC. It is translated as CASRGDRAKNIRYF.

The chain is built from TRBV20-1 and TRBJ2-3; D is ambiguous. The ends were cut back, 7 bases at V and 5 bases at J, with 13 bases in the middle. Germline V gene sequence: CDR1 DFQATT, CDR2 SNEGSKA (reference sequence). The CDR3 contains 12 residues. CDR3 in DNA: TGCAGTGTCGGGTGGGCGCAAGATACGCAGTATTTT. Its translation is CSVGWAQDTQYF.

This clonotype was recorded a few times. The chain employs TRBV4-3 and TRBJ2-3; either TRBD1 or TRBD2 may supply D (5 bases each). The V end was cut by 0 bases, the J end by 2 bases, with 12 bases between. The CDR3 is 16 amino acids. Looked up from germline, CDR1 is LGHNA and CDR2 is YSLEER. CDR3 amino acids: CASSQDESGHTDTQYF. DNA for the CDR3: TGCGCCAGCAGCCAAGATGAGAGCGGACACACAGATACGCAGTATTTT.

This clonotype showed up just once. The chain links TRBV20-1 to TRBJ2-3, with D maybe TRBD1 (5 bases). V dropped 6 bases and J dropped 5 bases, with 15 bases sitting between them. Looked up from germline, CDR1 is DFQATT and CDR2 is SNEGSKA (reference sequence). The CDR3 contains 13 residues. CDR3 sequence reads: CSAARSQGDTQYF. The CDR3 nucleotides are TGCAGTGCCGCCCGAAGTCAGGGAGATACGCAGTATTTT.

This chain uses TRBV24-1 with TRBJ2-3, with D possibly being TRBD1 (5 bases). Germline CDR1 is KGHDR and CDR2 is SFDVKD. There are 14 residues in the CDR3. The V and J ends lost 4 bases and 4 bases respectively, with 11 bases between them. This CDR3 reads CATSDRAGPDTQYF. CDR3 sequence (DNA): TGTGCCACCAGTGACAGGGCTGGCCCAGATACGCAGTATTTT.

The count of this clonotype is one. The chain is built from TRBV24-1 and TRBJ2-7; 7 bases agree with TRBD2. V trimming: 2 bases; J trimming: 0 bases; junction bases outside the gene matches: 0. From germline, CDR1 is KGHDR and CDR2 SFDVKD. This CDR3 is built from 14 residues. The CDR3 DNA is TGTGCCACCAGTGATTCGGGAGGCTCCTACGAGCAGTACTTC. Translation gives CATSDSGGSYEQYF.

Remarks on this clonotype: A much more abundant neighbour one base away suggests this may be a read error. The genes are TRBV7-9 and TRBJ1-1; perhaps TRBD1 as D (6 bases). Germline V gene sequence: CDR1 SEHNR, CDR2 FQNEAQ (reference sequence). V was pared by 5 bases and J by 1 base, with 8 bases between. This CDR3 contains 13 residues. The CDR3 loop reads CASSAGQNTEAFF. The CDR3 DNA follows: TGTGCCAGCAGCGCGGGACAGAACACTGAAGCTTTCTTT.

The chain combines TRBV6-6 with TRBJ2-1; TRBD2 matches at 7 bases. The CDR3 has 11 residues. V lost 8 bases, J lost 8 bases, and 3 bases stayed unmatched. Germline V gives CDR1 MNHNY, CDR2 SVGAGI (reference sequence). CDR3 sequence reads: CASLAEYEQFF. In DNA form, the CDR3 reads TGTGCCAGCCTAGCGGAATATGAGCAGTTCTTC.

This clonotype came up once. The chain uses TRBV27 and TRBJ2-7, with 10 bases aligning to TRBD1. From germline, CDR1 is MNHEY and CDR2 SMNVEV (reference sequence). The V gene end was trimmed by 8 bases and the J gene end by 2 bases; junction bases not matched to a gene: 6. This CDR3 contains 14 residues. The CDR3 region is CASAGTGDTYEQYF. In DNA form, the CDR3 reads TGTGCCAGCGCAGGGACAGGGGACACCTACGAGCAGTACTTC.

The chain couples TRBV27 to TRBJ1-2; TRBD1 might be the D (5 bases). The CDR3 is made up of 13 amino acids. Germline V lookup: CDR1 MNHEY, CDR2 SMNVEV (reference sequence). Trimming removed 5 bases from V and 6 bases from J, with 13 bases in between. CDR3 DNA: TGTGCCAGCAGTCTAGGACACGGGGATGGCTACACCTTC. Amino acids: CASSLGHGDGYTF.

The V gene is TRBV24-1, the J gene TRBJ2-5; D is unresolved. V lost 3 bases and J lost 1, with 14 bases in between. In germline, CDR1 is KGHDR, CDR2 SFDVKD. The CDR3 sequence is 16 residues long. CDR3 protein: CATSDTFRHPQETQYF. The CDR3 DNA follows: TGTGCCACCAGTGATACTTTTAGGCACCCCCAAGAGACCCAGTACTTC.

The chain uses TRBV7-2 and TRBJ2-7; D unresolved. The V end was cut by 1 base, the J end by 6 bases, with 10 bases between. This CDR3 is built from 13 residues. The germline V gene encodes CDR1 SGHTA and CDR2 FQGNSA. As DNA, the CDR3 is TGTGCCAGCAGCTTAGATACGTACCGCGAGCAGTACTTC. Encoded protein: CASSLDTYREQYF.

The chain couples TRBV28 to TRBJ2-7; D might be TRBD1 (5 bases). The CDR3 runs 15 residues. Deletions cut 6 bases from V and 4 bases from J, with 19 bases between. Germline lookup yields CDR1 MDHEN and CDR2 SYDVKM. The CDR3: CASSLGVQAGYEQYF. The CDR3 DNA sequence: TGTGCCAGCAGCTTAGGGGTTCAGGCCGGGTACGAGCAGTACTTC.

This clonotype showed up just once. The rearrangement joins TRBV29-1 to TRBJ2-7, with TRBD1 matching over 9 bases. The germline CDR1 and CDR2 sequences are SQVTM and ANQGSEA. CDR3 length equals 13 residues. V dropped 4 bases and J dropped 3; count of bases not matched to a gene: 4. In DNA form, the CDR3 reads TGCAGCGTTGGGGGACAGGGTTGCTACGAGCAGTACTTC. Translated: CSVGGQGCYEQYF.